What follows are 8 T cell receptor beta chains derived from one specimen sequenced in a study of a mutant IDH1 vaccine in newly diagnosed glioma (dated by TCRdb to the early 2020s). Sample time point, as interpreted from the label and publication: week 11, during vaccination. A 20-mer mutant IDH1 peptide at 300 micrograms in Montanide made up each vaccine dose, which was injected subcutaneously together with topical imiquimod. The library was made by the immunoSEQ multiplex PCR assay. TCRdb obtained this table from immuneACCESS and retained in-frame rearrangements with V and J assigned. These tables miss some clones; where compared with another copy, unresolved V genes account for less than half of the shortfall, and the remainder is unexplained. The sample table holds about 21,000 clones, of which under 90% were seen once. Roughly 5% of the sample lies in the top ten. For these TCRs, the target antigens are not known.

The material was PBMCs, obtained from a glioma patient whose treatment included an IDH1 peptide vaccine. The receptors were sampled from a woman aged 35 to 49 with glioma.

This sequence joins TRBV2 and TRBJ2-7, with D possibly matching TRBD1 (6 bases). The CDR3 loop spans 13 amino acids. Germline V CDR1 and CDR2: SNHLY, FYNNEI. Trimming took 7 bases from V and 3 from J, leaving 13 bases between them. Written as DNA, the CDR3 is TGTGCCAGCACCCCGGACAGAAACTACGAGCAGTACTTC. Translation: CASTPDRNYEQYF.

The chain combines TRBV4-3 with TRBJ1-1; D ambiguous. Trimming removed 1 base from V and 1 base from J, with 4 bases in between. The CDR3 loop spans 13 amino acids. The germline CDR1 and CDR2 sequences are LGHNA and YSLEER. In nucleotides, the CDR3 is TGCGCCAGCAGCCAAGTTAGGAACACTGAAGCTTTCTTT. Translating gives CASSQVRNTEAFF.

The rearrangement uses TRBV7-9 and TRBJ1-4; 8 bases match TRBD1. Trimming took 8 bases from V and 7 from J; bases not matched to a gene: 6. Germline values: CDR1 SEHNR, CDR2 FQNEAQ (reference sequence). CDR3 length equals 13 residues. CDR3 amino acids: CASEGQGGEKLFF. The CDR3 coding sequence is TGTGCCAGCGAAGGACAGGGTGGTGAAAAACTGTTTTTT.

The chain couples TRBV4-3 to TRBJ2-7; D gene uncertain. The CDR3 extends over 13 amino acids. V shed 1 base and J shed 7 bases, with 11 bases lying between them. The germline V gene has CDR1 LGHNA and CDR2 YSLEER. CDR3 region: CASSQGEGREQYF. CDR3 in DNA: TGCGCCAGCAGCCAAGGGGAAGGAAGGGAGCAGTACTTC.

This clone appeared a single time. The chain employs TRBV7-9 and TRBJ1-4; D might be TRBD1 (5 bases). CDR3 size: 16 residues. The germline V gene encodes CDR1 SEHNR and CDR2 FQNEAQ (reference sequence). Trimming took off 5 bases at V and 8 bases at J, with 21 bases between the two ends. This CDR3 reads CASSPPRGTVEEKLFF. The CDR3 DNA is TGTGCCAGCAGCCCCCCCCGGGGCACGGTCGAGGAAAAACTGTTTTTT.

The rearrangement links TRBV6-5 to TRBJ2-7; weak D call: TRBD2 (5 bases). V dropped 0 bases and J dropped 7 bases, with 10 bases sitting between them. The germline gives CDR1 MNHEY, CDR2 SVGAGI. The CDR3 has 13 amino acids. CDR3 DNA sequence: TGTGCCAGCAGTTACTCGGTCCTAGCTGAGCAGTACTTC. Translation gives CASSYSVLAEQYF.

The chain links TRBV10-2 to TRBJ1-2, with a tentative D call TRBD1 (6 bases). This CDR3 has 13 amino acids. CDR1 is WSHSY, CDR2 SAAADI, per germline. V dropped 4 bases and J dropped 6 bases, with 12 bases sitting between them. The CDR3 DNA reads as TGCGCCAGCAGTGCCTTGACAGGAGATGGCTACACCTTC. It yields the protein CASSALTGDGYTF.

The chain links TRBV6-6 to TRBJ2-5; D may be TRBD2 (6 bases). The V and J ends lost 6 bases and 5 bases respectively, with 16 bases between them. The germline CDR1 and CDR2 sequences are MNHNY and SVGAGI (reference sequence). The CDR3 extends over 14 amino acids. CDR3 nucleotide sequence: TGTGCCAGCAGCGCCCAGGCGGAGGGGGAGACCCAGTACTTC. This codes for CASSAQAEGETQYF.